The next 15 T cell receptor beta chains were all read from a single sample in a study of T-cell reconstitution after alpha-beta-depleted transplantation in children. A TCRbeta library incorporating unique molecular identifiers was prepared. TCRdb re-derived calls from the PCR reads in MiXCR, one entry per CDR3 protein. The table lists a few hundred thousand distinct CDR3 sequences, under 15% of them singletons, with 4.5% to 6% in the top ten. The input for sequencing was PBMCs from the stem cell graft donor, taken from the stem cell graft. The receptors were gathered from a human donor who donated a stem cell graft to a child with combined immunodeficiency.

The chain carries TRBV6-5 and TRBJ1-1; D gene uncertain. With 5 bases removed from V and 0 bases from J, the gap between germline ends came to 10 bases. The CDR3 runs to 14 residues. Germline V gives CDR1 MNHEY, CDR2 SVGAGI. CDR3 region: CASSTESLNTEAFF. CDR3 DNA: TGTGCCAGCAGTACGGAGAGCCTGAACACTGAAGCTTTCTTT.

Many counts were recorded for this clonotype. V gene TRBV12-3 or TRBV12-4 combines with J gene TRBJ2-1; possibly TRBD2 for D (5 bases). The CDR3 is made up of 16 amino acids. Trimming shortened V by 6 bases and J by 0 bases, and 15 bases separated the two germline ends. The DNA of the CDR3 is TGTGCCAGCAGCCCAGCCAGCGGCCACTCCTACAATGAGCAGTTCTTC. The encoded protein is CASSPASGHSYNEQFF.

The chain recombines TRBV27 with TRBJ2-7, with TRBD2 identical over 7 bases. CDR1 and CDR2 from the germline V gene are MNHEY and SMNVEV (reference sequence). This CDR3 has 16 amino acids. Losses at the gene ends were 0 bases for V and 3 bases for J; bases not matched to a gene: 8. CDR3: CASSLSTAAGDYEQYF. Written as DNA, the CDR3 is TGTGCCAGCAGTTTATCGACAGCGGCGGGGGACTACGAGCAGTACTTC.

This clonotype was detected a few times. This chain uses TRBV5-1 with TRBJ2-2; the match to TRBD1 covers 7 bases. Germline CDR1 SGHRS, CDR2 YFSETQ. Germline trimming cut 1 base from V and 7 bases from J; bases unmatched to any gene: 10. This CDR3 spans 16 amino acids. The CDR3 nucleotides are TGCGCCAGCAGCTTGTACGACCCGGGGACAGTCGGGGAGCTGTTTTTT. Protein: CASSLYDPGTVGELFF.

This clonotype was found many times. J is TRBJ2-2 and V is TRBV29-1; D not certain. V lost 7 bases and J 6 bases, leaving 18 bases between the germline ends. CDR3 length equals 14 residues. CDR1 and CDR2 from the germline V gene are SQVTM and ANQGSEA. The CDR3 coding sequence is TGCAGCGGAGAAAGTAGGTTAACACCCGGGGAGCTGTTTTTT. Translation: CSGESRLTPGELFF.

V gene TRBV4-2 combines with J gene TRBJ1-2, with 7 bases fitting TRBD1. CDR1 LGHNA and CDR2 YNFKEQ come from the germline V gene. J was trimmed by 4 bases and V by 0 bases; bases with no gene match: 8. The CDR3 is made up of 16 amino acids. The CDR3 reads CASSQDSGGASYGYTF. In DNA, the CDR3 is TGTGCCAGCAGCCAAGATTCAGGGGGAGCTAGCTATGGCTACACCTTC.

V and J are TRBV12-3 or TRBV12-4 and TRBJ1-5; D uncertain. Deletions cut 3 bases from V and 1 base from J, with 10 bases between. The CDR3 is made up of 15 amino acids. The CDR3 DNA reads as TGTGCCAGCAGTTTCTCCGGGCCCAGCAATCAGCCCCAGCATTTT. As protein: CASSFSGPSNQPQHF.

J is TRBJ2-1 and V is TRBV7-2; TRBD1 agrees at 7 bases. The J segment lost 1 base and the V segment lost 5 bases, leaving 17 bases of the junction unmatched. Germline CDR1 SGHTA, CDR2 FQGNSA. CDR3 length: 19 amino acids. CDR3 DNA: TGTGCCAGCAGCCTAAGCGCTACCTACAGGGGTAGGTCCTACAATGAGCAGTTCTTC. Protein: CASSLSATYRGRSYNEQFF.

In this sample, this clonotype turned up many times. The rearrangement uses TRBV6-6 and TRBJ2-2, with 8 bases matching TRBD2. Trimming removed 11 bases from V and 4 bases from J; junction bases left unmatched: 6. Germline CDR1 reads MNHNY; CDR2 reads SVGAGI (reference sequence). This CDR3 is built from 13 residues. CDR3 residues: CAHSGGPTGELFF. The CDR3 region has the DNA TGTGCCCACTCGGGGGGGCCCACCGGGGAGCTGTTTTTT.

Comment on this clonotype: The germline gene is not matched at one end of the junction; a read error may be the cause. The chain recombines TRBV12-3 or TRBV12-4 with TRBJ1-2; 7 bases align to TRBD1. This CDR3 contains 14 residues. CDR3 amino acids: CVSRGRDSNYGYTF. The CDR3 DNA sequence: TGTGTCAGCAGGGGGAGGGACTCTAACTATGGCTACACCTTC.

This CDR3 reads CAISESGVFWNEQFF. DNA of the CDR3: TGTGCCATCAGTGAGTCAGGGGTATTCTGGAATGAGCAGTTCTTC. The rearrangement joins TRBV10-3 to TRBJ2-1; possible D gene TRBD1, 5 bases. This CDR3 is 15 amino acids long. Germline loops: CDR1 ENHRY, CDR2 SYGVKD. With 0 bases removed from V and 7 bases from J, the gap between germline ends came to 13 bases.

This clonotype showed up just a few times. The DNA for the CDR3 is TGTGCCAGCAGAGGGACAGGGATATACAATGAGCAGTTCTTC. As protein: CASRGTGIYNEQFF. The rearrangement joins TRBV27 to TRBJ2-1; 9 nucleotides line up with TRBD1. The CDR3 is 14 residues long. Germline V gene data show CDR1 as MNHEY and CDR2 as SMNVEV (reference sequence). J was trimmed by 4 bases and V by 6 bases; bases with no gene match: 4.

The CDR3 region has the DNA TGTGCCAGCAGTTCCCCGGGGGGAGGGCCGGCGGGCAATCAGCCCCAGCATTTT. This gives the protein CASSSPGGGPAGNQPQHF. V and J are TRBV6-5 and TRBJ1-5, with D possibly matching TRBD1 (5 bases). Germline assignment: CDR1 MNHEY and CDR2 SVGAGI. The CDR3 sequence is 18 residues long. V gave up 4 bases and J gave up 2 bases, with 21 bases separating them.

A few counts support this clonotype. The V call is TRBV20-1, the J call TRBJ2-3; D remains unclear. This CDR3 is built from 16 residues. The V gene's germline CDR1 is DFQATT and CDR2 SNEGSKA (reference sequence). V was clipped by 2 bases and J by 0 bases, with 15 bases between them. The CDR3 protein is CSARLSPIPSTDTQYF. CDR3 coding DNA: TGCAGTGCTAGACTCTCTCCCATTCCTAGCACAGATACGCAGTATTTT.

V gene TRBV10-3 combines with J gene TRBJ1-5; D gene uncertain. CDR1 is ENHRY and CDR2 is SYGVKD in the germline V gene. V lost 4 bases to trimming and J lost 9 bases, with 10 bases between them. The CDR3 contains 12 residues. The CDR3 nucleotides read TGTGCCATCAGTGGTCAATCAACGCCCCAGCATTTT. Its protein product is CAISGQSTPQHF.